The clone carrying this T cell receptor beta chain was picked up a small number of times. Its antigen is as yet unknown. This record belongs to a study of T cells in Graves' hyperthyroidism and ophthalmopathy. Notes on the study in general: Ophthalmopathy was identified by the model a median about 6.4 months ahead of onset.

TCR beta CDR3 region amplification was performed from RNA transcripts. Researchers ran a first-round RT-PCR on the TCR CDR3 using the HTBI primer set. Each CDR3 protein gets one entry after TCRdb re-called the multiplex PCR reads with MiXCR. The top ten clones hold approximately 48% of a sample with around 490,000 distinct CDR3 sequences, approximately 20% of them seen once. The CDR3 covers 14 residues. Per the germline V gene, CDR1 is SGHRS and CDR2 is YFSETQ. V dropped 2 bases and J dropped 8 bases, with 14 bases sitting between them. The chain links TRBV5-1 to TRBJ2-1; D might be TRBD1 or TRBD2, each matching 5 bases. The sample consisted of blood. This TCR derives from a man in his forties with Graves' ophthalmopathy. In nucleotides, the CDR3 is TGCGCCAGCAGCTTCACGGGGCCTTCTGATGAGCAGTTCTTC. This codes for CASSFTGPSDEQFF.